This entry features one T cell receptor (beta chain) sequence. Germline CDR1 and CDR2: GTSNPN and SVGIG (reference sequence). V lost 2 bases to trimming and J lost 1 base; unmatched junction nucleotides: 6. This CDR3 region has 15 residues. TCRdb's table, derived via immunoSEQ multiplex PCR, lists solely in-frame clones and lacks some. The sample has 280,000 or so clones; roughly 89% are singletons. These data originate in a study of blood T cell repertoires in COVID-19. Individuals drawn from 24 US areas were roughly 18 to 89 years old. Clinical history as reported by participants underpinned cohort assignment.

The TCR originated in a woman aged 35 to 49 who had recovered from COVID-19. Source material: PBMCs or T cells enriched from blood (not recorded which). V usage is TRBV30 and J usage is TRBJ2-7, with 9 positions matching TRBD2. CDR3 sequence (DNA): TGTGCCTGGAGTCACGGACTAGCGCAATCCTACGAGCAGTACTTC. This sequence encodes CAWSHGLAQSYEQYF.